The 21 T cell receptor beta chains below were found in one sample sequenced in a study of blood T cell repertoires in COVID-19. Profiling relied on immunoSEQ multiplex PCR, and the TCRdb table lists in-frame clones only, not all of them. The repertoire holds 300,000 to 400,000 clones, with approximately 90% as singletons. The sequencing input was peripheral blood. These receptors were obtained from a man aged 25 to 45 with COVID-19, enrolled during active disease.

This clone appeared a single time. The V gene is TRBV28, the J gene TRBJ1-4, with 8 bases that match TRBD1. V lost 7 bases to trimming and J lost 8 bases; unmatched junction nucleotides: 15. Per germline, CDR1 MDHEN and CDR2 SYDVKM. The CDR3 sequence is 16 residues long. The CDR3 spells CASTSPSTGGREKLFF. CDR3 in DNA: TGTGCCAGCACTTCCCCATCAACAGGGGGACGGGAAAAACTGTTTTTT.

The chain joins TRBV11-1 to TRBJ1-3; unclear D gene. Germline CDR1 SGHAT, CDR2 FQDESV (reference sequence). The CDR3 is made up of 16 amino acids. V lost 2 bases and J 0 bases, leaving 11 bases between the germline ends. CDR3 sequence (DNA): TGTGCCAGCAGCTTATTCGACGGGATCTCTGGAAACACCATATATTTT. This gives the protein CASSLFDGISGNTIYF.

The chain recombines TRBV9 with TRBJ2-3; TRBD2 is a possible D gene (6 bases). This CDR3 comprises 15 residues. The germline V gene has CDR1 SGDLS and CDR2 YYNGEE. The V end lost 0 bases, the J end lost 5 bases, and 13 bases lay between the germline ends. The CDR3 sequence is CASSVVGGARDTQYF. The CDR3 DNA reads as TGTGCCAGCAGCGTAGTGGGCGGGGCTCGAGATACGCAGTATTTT.

The rearrangement joins TRBV7-9 to TRBJ1-4; D remains unclear. The CDR3 sequence is 12 residues long. Per the germline V gene, CDR1 is SEHNR and CDR2 is FQNEAQ (reference sequence). V dropped 9 bases and J dropped 7 bases, with 12 bases sitting between them. The CDR3 bases are TGTGCCAGTACTCGGGGAAGTGAAAAACTGTTTTTT. Translating gives CASTRGSEKLFF. The whole variable domain, filled in from reference TRBV7-9 and TRBJ1-4, reads DTGVSQNPRHKITKRGQNVTFRCDPISEHNRLYWYRQTLGQGPEFLTYFQNEAQLEKSRLLSDRFSAERPKGSFSTLEIQRTEQGDSAMYLCASTRGSEKLFFGSGTQLSVL.

The chain uses TRBV5-4 and TRBJ1-1; 9 bases line up with TRBD1. The CDR3 totals 15 residues. With V trimmed by 0 bases and J by 4 bases, 4 bases remained unmatched. Germline-derived CDR1 and CDR2 are SGHNT and YYREEE (reference sequence). Here the CDR3 DNA reads TGTGCCAGCAGCTTGGGGACAGGGGTTGCCACTGAAGCTTTCTTT. Protein sequence: CASSLGTGVATEAFF.

This chain links TRBV11-1 with TRBJ2-1; D gene ambiguous. The CDR3 runs to 13 residues. With 4 bases removed from V and 12 bases from J, the gap between germline ends came to 16 bases. Germline V gene lookup returns CDR1 SGHAT and CDR2 FQDESV (reference sequence). This chain's CDR3 is CASSSEAEVGQFF. CDR3 in DNA: TGTGCCAGCAGCTCTGAAGCCGAGGTGGGGCAGTTCTTC.

The chain couples TRBV27 to TRBJ2-1, with a tentative D call TRBD2 (6 bases). Germline lookup yields CDR1 MNHEY and CDR2 SMNVEV (reference sequence). The CDR3 has 14 amino acids. Trimming shortened V by 3 bases and J by 6 bases, and 12 bases separated the two germline ends. The CDR3, as DNA: TGTGCCAGCAGTTTCGGCGGAGGGGTCAATGAGCAGTTCTTC. This codes for CASSFGGGVNEQFF.

This clone was seen only a few times. CDR3 sequence: CASSLTSGRRETQYF. The CDR3 coding sequence is TGCGCCAGCAGCCTGACTAGCGGGAGGAGAGAGACCCAGTACTTC. This chain joins TRBV4-1 and TRBJ2-5; 13 bases map to TRBD2. Germline-derived CDR1 and CDR2 are MGHRA and YSYEKL. With 4 bases clipped from V and 4 bases from J, the junction kept 3 bases outside the gene matches. The length of the CDR3 is 15 residues.

In its sample, this clone was seen many times. The chain links TRBV18 to TRBJ1-6; the D gene is possibly TRBD1 (6 bases). The V gene lost 6 bases and the J gene lost 9 bases, with 18 bases spanning the gap. The CDR3 is 15 amino acids. Germline V CDR1 and CDR2: KGHSH, LQKENI. In DNA form, the CDR3 reads TGTGCCAGCTCTCGCAGCCCAGACAGGTTTTCACCCCTCCACTTT. Amino acids: CASSRSPDRFSPLHF.

The chain links TRBV11-2 to TRBJ2-1; D call uncertain. In germline, CDR1 is SGHAT, CDR2 FQNNGV. CDR3 length: 12 residues. V lost 10 bases, J lost 6 bases, and 13 bases lay in between. Here the CDR3 DNA reads TGTGCCATCCCTCTGCGGTCCAATGAGCAGTTCTTC. It codes for CAIPLRSNEQFF.

The V call is TRBV3-1 (or the pseudogene TRBV3-2), the J call TRBJ2-7; 7 bases fit TRBD1. Germline CDR1 and CDR2: LGHDT and YNNKEL (reference sequence). There are 15 residues in the CDR3. Germline trimming cut 4 bases from V and 5 bases from J; bases unmatched to any gene: 11. The CDR3 coding sequence is TGTGCCAGCAGCCGTCTGGCGGCAGGGGGTCACGAGCAGTACTTC. Translating it yields CASSRLAAGGHEQYF.

The rearrangement uses TRBV11-2 and TRBJ2-5; 7 nucleotides align to TRBD1. CDR3 size: 14 residues. V lost 5 bases and J lost 4; bases outside the gene matches: 7. Germline CDR1 and CDR2: SGHAT and FQNNGV. The CDR3 sequence is CASSLRGRLETQYF. The CDR3 DNA reads TGTGCCAGCAGCCTAAGGGGGCGCCTAGAGACCCAGTACTTC.

This chain joins TRBV6-4 and TRBJ1-3, with D unresolved. V was clipped by 0 bases and J by 0 bases, with 12 bases between them. Germline CDR1 MRHNA, CDR2 SNTAGT. The CDR3 is 17 residues long. The CDR3 coding sequence is TGTGCCAGCAGTGACTCGGAAGCGACGTACTCTGGAAACACCATATATTTT. This encodes CASSDSEATYSGNTIYF.

CDR3 amino acids: CASIAGVRNEQFF. DNA of the CDR3: TGTGCCAGCATAGCGGGAGTCCGGAATGAGCAGTTCTTC. V usage is TRBV2 and J usage is TRBJ2-1, with 9 bases lining up with TRBD2. Trimming removed 7 bases from V and 7 bases from J; junction bases left unmatched: 5. Germline CDR1 reads SNHLY; CDR2 reads FYNNEI. This CDR3 comprises 13 residues. Looking up the rest from reference TRBV2 and TRBJ2-1 gives the full variable domain: EPEVTQTPSHQVTQMGQEVILRCVPISNHLYFYWYRQILGQKVEFLVSFYNNEISEKSEIFDDQFSVERPDGSNFTLKIRSTKLEDSAMYFCASIAGVRNEQFFGPGTRLTVL.

This chain joins TRBV24-1 and TRBJ2-1; TRBD1 might be the D (5 bases). Trimming shortened V by 0 bases and J by 2 bases, and 10 bases separated the two germline ends. CDR3 length: 16 residues. In germline, CDR1 is KGHDR, CDR2 SFDVKD. CDR3 sequence (DNA): TGTGCCACCAGTGATTTGTCCCCCAGGGCCTACAATGAGCAGTTCTTC. Residues: CATSDLSPRAYNEQFF.

V is TRBV29-1 and J is TRBJ2-3; perhaps TRBD2 as D (6 bases). This CDR3 comprises 14 residues. Per germline, CDR1 SQVTM and CDR2 ANQGSEA. The V end was cut by 4 bases, the J end by 3 bases, with 14 bases between. In DNA form, the CDR3 reads TGCAGCGTTGGAATGCTAGGGAGGACAGATACGCAGTATTTT. It yields the protein CSVGMLGRTDTQYF.

This clone was detected once. V and J are TRBV27 and TRBJ1-1; D gene unclear. CDR3 length: 14 amino acids. The germline V and J ends were trimmed by 0 bases and 3 bases, with 8 bases remaining between them. Germline CDR1 MNHEY, CDR2 SMNVEV (reference sequence). CDR3: CASSLSTLYTEAFF. In DNA, the CDR3 is TGTGCCAGCAGTTTATCGACTCTGTACACTGAAGCTTTCTTT.

This clone was seen repeatedly, ten times or more. The chain uses TRBV19 and TRBJ1-2, with TRBD1 identical over 9 bases. Germline values: CDR1 LNHDA, CDR2 SQIVND (reference sequence). Unmatched junction bases numbered 4, after V lost 1 base and J lost 4 bases. CDR3 size: 15 residues. The CDR3: CASSIGGQGAYGYTF. The CDR3 nucleotides read TGTGCCAGTAGTATAGGGGGACAGGGAGCCTATGGCTACACCTTC.

This clone has more than one count but fewer than ten. The chain has TRBV7-3 and TRBJ2-3; unclear D gene. This CDR3 is built from 11 residues. Trimming removed 4 bases at V and 4 bases at J, with 3 bases between. From germline, CDR1 is SGHTA and CDR2 FQGTGA. The CDR3 loop is CASSSADTQYF. CDR3 sequence (DNA): TGTGCCAGCAGCTCAGCAGATACGCAGTATTTT.

The chain employs TRBV18 and TRBJ2-7, with 10 bases identical to TRBD1. Germline CDR1 is KGHSH and CDR2 is LQKENI. CDR3 size: 16 residues. V trimming: 3 bases; J trimming: 4 bases; junction bases outside the gene matches: 9. The CDR3 DNA reads TGTGCCAGCTCACCCCAAGCGGCGGGACAGGGGTACGAGCAGTACTTC. This sequence encodes CASSPQAAGQGYEQYF.

This clone appeared once. This chain joins TRBV9 and TRBJ2-7; 9 nucleotides agree with TRBD2. V lost 3 bases, J lost 3 bases, and 7 bases stayed unmatched. Germline V gene lookup returns CDR1 SGDLS and CDR2 YYNGEE. The CDR3 extends over 15 amino acids. CDR3 residues: CASSARAGGGYEQYF. DNA of the CDR3: TGTGCCAGCAGCGCCCGGGCGGGGGGGGGCTACGAGCAGTACTTC.